This T cell receptor beta chain was obtained from a study of blood T cell repertoires in COVID-19. Overall study: Both acute and convalescent COVID-19 samples were obtained from the United States, Italy and Spain. T cells, B-cell-depleted T cells, or PBMCs supplied cDNA or gDNA.

This CDR3 region has 15 residues. V was pared by 0 bases and J by 4 bases, with 10 bases between. In germline, CDR1 is LGHDT, CDR2 YNNKEL (reference sequence). Original data processing: Nucleated cell counts were estimated from reference gene primer amplification. Libraries were prepared by immunoSEQ multiplex PCR; TCRdb keeps only in-frame clonotypes and omits some of them. For V, J and clone size, that table is used; D and trimming come from the DNA. Of about 250,000 clones in the sample, around nine tenths are singletons; the top ten hold 1.3% to 1.5%. This clone is a singleton in its sample. The chain links TRBV3-1 (or the pseudogene TRBV3-2) to TRBJ1-5; D is perhaps TRBD1 (5 bases). Input material: peripheral blood. The sequence was collected from an elderly man with acute or convalescent COVID-19. In nucleotides, the CDR3 is TGTGCCAGCAGCCAAGATGTAGGACATAATCAGCCCCAGCATTTT. Its protein is CASSQDVGHNQPQHF.